The rows below give T cell receptor beta chains drawn from one sample of a study of blood T cell repertoires in COVID-19. Sequencing used immunoSEQ multiplex PCR; TCRdb keeps in-frame clones, though not all of them. The table shows 70,000 to 75,000 clones, with about 82% occurring only once. The specimen sequenced was peripheral blood. These receptors originate from a woman older than 75 with active or convalescent COVID-19. The CDR3 runs from the conserved cysteine through the conserved F or W. Each record gives: J gene, clone size, D gene, V gene, CDR3 DNA, CDR3 protein. The D gene is left open where the match is weak. Size is stated for part of the rows, as once, few or many counts, or as a class when the clone is expanded.

TRBJ2-7 | - | - | TRBV6-2/TRBV6-3 | TGTGCCAGCAGCCCTCCAACAGGGACCCCCTACGAGCAGTACTTC | CASSPPTGTPYEQYF
TRBJ2-3 | - | TRBD2 | TRBV25-1 | TGTGCCAGCAGTGAATTGTTAGCGGGGGCGATCGATACGCAGTATTTT | CASSELLAGAIDTQYF
TRBJ1-1 | - | - | TRBV3-1/TRBV3-2 | TGTGCCAGCAGCCAACAGGGTAAAGCTTTCTTT | CASSQQGKAFF
TRBJ2-7 | once | - | TRBV13 | TGTGCCAGCAGCCCTGAACAGGGTTCCCACGAGCAGTACTTC | CASSPEQGSHEQYF
TRBJ2-7 | once | TRBD1 | TRBV2 | TGTGCCAGCAGGAAGGGAACAGGGGGCGACGAGCAGTACTTC | CASRKGTGGDEQYF
TRBJ1-1 | few | TRBD1 | TRBV7-6 | TGTGCCAGCAGGGCCCGGACAGGGGAAAACACTGAAGCTTTCTTT | CASRARTGENTEAFF
TRBJ1-1 | - | - | TRBV4-1 | TGCGCCAGCTACGGGAAGGGCGCTGAAGCTTTCTTT | CASYGKGAEAFF
TRBJ1-2 | - | - | TRBV24-1 | TGTGCCACCAGTGATTACCGGGACACACGCTATGGCTACACCTTC | CATSDYRDTRYGYTF
TRBJ2-2 | - | - | TRBV7-9 | TGTGCCAGCACCCCGAGTGCCTCAGGGACCGGGGAGCTGTTTTTT | CASTPSASGTGELFF
TRBJ1-1 | - | - | TRBV14 | TGTGCCAGCAGCTCGTTTCTGACAGGTGGGGAAGCTTTCTTT | CASSSFLTGGEAFF
TRBJ1-4 | once | - | TRBV18 | TGTGCCAGCTCCGGACAGTCTAATGAAAAACTGTTTTTT | CASSGQSNEKLFF
TRBJ1-2 | - | - | TRBV19 | TGTGCCAGTAGCGGAGGAATGACGGCTAACTATGGCTACACCTTC | CASSGGMTANYGYTF
TRBJ1-3 | few | TRBD1 | TRBV6-6 | TGTGCCAGCAGTTACGGACAGGGCTTATCTGGAAACACCATATATTTT | CASSYGQGLSGNTIYF
TRBJ1-5 | few | - | TRBV5-6 | TGTGCCAGCAGCTTAAACAGCTATAGCAATCAGCCCCAGCATTTT | CASSLNSYSNQPQHF
TRBJ1-5 | - | TRBD1 | TRBV2 | TGTGCCAGCAGGGACAGGGGGGTCGGGGGCAATCAGCCCCAGCATTTT | CASRDRGVGGNQPQHF
TRBJ2-1 | - | TRBD2 | TRBV19 | TGTGCCAGTAGGGGACTAGCGGGAGTTAATGAGCAGTTCTTC | CASRGLAGVNEQFF
TRBJ2-1 | - | TRBD2 | TRBV2 | TGTGCCAGCAGCTTCAACGGACTAGCGGGAGAGCAGTTCTTC | CASSFNGLAGEQFF
TRBJ1-5 | few | TRBD1 | TRBV19 | TGTGCCAGTAGTACACAGACAGGGATCGGTCAGCCCCAGCATTTT | CASSTQTGIGQPQHF
TRBJ1-6 | - | - | TRBV6-5 | TGTGCCAGCACCAGGGGTGATAATTCACCCCTCCACTTT | CASTRGDNSPLHF
TRBJ2-5 | few | TRBD2 | TRBV7-2 | TGTGCCAGCAGCACCAGTGCCCGGGGGGGCCCCGAGACCCAGTACTTC | CASSTSARGGPETQYF
TRBJ1-2 | - | - | TRBV5-1 | TGCGCCAGCGGGCCCCGAAGGCACTATGGCTACACCTTC | CASGPRRHYGYTF
TRBJ2-5 | - | - | TRBV6-2/TRBV6-3 | TGTGCCAGCAGTTACCGACAGTGGGAGACCCAGTACTTC | CASSYRQWETQYF
TRBJ1-6 | - | TRBD1 | TRBV7-2 | TGTGCCAGCAGCTTAGGACAGGGGACAAATTCACCCCTCCACTTT | CASSLGQGTNSPLHF
TRBJ1-5 | - | TRBD1 | TRBV15 | TGTGCCACCAGCAGGACCGGGACAGGGGATTATAGCAATCAGCCCCAGCATTTT | CATSRTGTGDYSNQPQHF
TRBJ1-5 | - | TRBD1 | TRBV19 | TGTGCCAGTAGTACGGACAGGGGAGAGGCCCAGCATTTT | CASSTDRGEAQHF
TRBJ2-5 | - | TRBD1 | TRBV11-3 | TGTGCCAGCAGACCAACAGGGGGCGGTGAGACCCAGTACTTC | CASRPTGGGETQYF
TRBJ2-1 | - | - | TRBV11-3 | TGTGCCAGCAGCCCCTGGGACTTTTCCCGTCCGAGCTCCTACAATGAGCAGTTCTTC | CASSPWDFSRPSSYNEQFF
TRBJ2-4 | - | TRBD2 | TRBV6-2/TRBV6-3 | TGTGCCAGCAGTTACCCGGGACTAGCGGGAGGGAAAAACATTCAGTACTTC | CASSYPGLAGGKNIQYF
TRBJ2-7 | - | - | TRBV7-2 | TGTGCCAGCAGCCAACTAATTACTACCTACGAGCAGTACTTC | CASSQLITTYEQYF
TRBJ2-5 | once | - | TRBV5-1 | TGCGCCAGCAGCTTCCAACGTCCCGGTGAGGAGACCCAGTACTTC | CASSFQRPGEETQYF
TRBJ2-1 | - | TRBD1 | TRBV28 | TGTGCCAGCAGTTATCCTGGACAGGGGGCGCGCAATGAGCAGTTCTTC | CASSYPGQGARNEQFF
TRBJ2-7 | once | - | TRBV5-1 | TGCGCCAGCAGCTTGCGAGGACAGTCCTACGAGCAGTACTTC | CASSLRGQSYEQYF
TRBJ1-4 | - | - | TRBV10-3 | TGTGCCATCAGTGACGCCTGGGGGGAGAGATTGTTTTTT | CAISDAWGERLFF
TRBJ1-2 | - | - | TRBV28 | TGTGCCAGCAGTTCAGGACAGACCAGCCTCCGCTATGGCTACACCTTC | CASSSGQTSLRYGYTF
TRBJ2-1 | medium-sized | TRBD2 | TRBV7-6 | TGTGCCAGCAGCTTAGAGGGTAGCGGGGGGCCAAGCTCCTACAATGAGCAGTTCTTC | CASSLEGSGGPSSYNEQFF
TRBJ2-5 | - | TRBD1 | TRBV15 | TGTGCCACCAGCAGGGGAGACAGGGCCATTGTGGCCCAGTACTTC | CATSRGDRAIVAQYF
TRBJ1-4 | once | - | TRBV5-1 | TGCGCCAGCAGCTTGGAGGGGCGGTTTAATGAAAAACTGTTTTTT | CASSLEGRFNEKLFF
TRBJ1-5 | - | - | TRBV9 | TGTGCCAGCAGCGTAGGGGGACTTAGCAATCAGCCCCAGCATTTT | CASSVGGLSNQPQHF
TRBJ1-6 | many | TRBD1 | TRBV7-8 | TGTGCCAGCAGACCTGGGACAGAGTATAATTCACCCCTCCACTTT | CASRPGTEYNSPLHF
TRBJ2-2 | - | - | TRBV6-5 | TGTGCCAGCAGTTATGAGCGAACCGGGGAGCTGTTTTTT | CASSYERTGELFF
TRBJ2-2 | - | TRBD1 | TRBV6-2/TRBV6-3 | TGTGCCAGCAGTTGGGGACAGGGGAACACCGGGGAGCTGTTTTTT | CASSWGQGNTGELFF